This entry lists 19 T cell receptor beta chains sequenced from one sample in a study of cytomegalovirus exposure and HLA in healthy donors. The PCR had 60 Vbeta and 13 Jbeta primers. Measured with immunoSEQ multiplex PCR; TCRdb has only the in-frame clones, and not every one. Of about 67,000 clones listed, around 91% are singletons. What was sequenced was PBMCs. The receptors stem from a young woman in good health and CMV-seropositive.

The rearrangement joins TRBV5-1 to TRBJ1-2; D might be TRBD1 (5 bases). The germline V gene encodes CDR1 SGHRS and CDR2 YFSETQ. This CDR3 comprises 15 residues. V was clipped by 0 bases and J by 4 bases, with 13 bases between them. The CDR3 DNA reads TGCGCCAGCAGCTTGGCAGGGTCGCGGGGCTATGGCTACACCTTC. It translates to CASSLAGSRGYGYTF.

The chain has TRBV18 and TRBJ1-1, with D hard to call. V lost 1 base and J lost 3, with 9 bases in between. The CDR3 has 14 amino acids. Germline values: CDR1 KGHSH, CDR2 LQKENI. The CDR3 here is CASSPLRADTEAFF. DNA of the CDR3: TGTGCCAGCTCACCACTGAGGGCCGACACTGAAGCTTTCTTT.

This chain connects TRBV6-1 to TRBJ1-2, with 7 bases aligning to TRBD1. Germline-derived CDR1 and CDR2 are MNHNS and SASEGT. Trimming cost V 4 bases and J 4 bases; bases outside gene matches: 6. This CDR3 region has 14 residues. CDR3 protein: CASSGQGHIYGYTF. The CDR3 DNA follows: TGTGCCAGCAGTGGACAGGGACACATCTATGGCTACACCTTC.

The CDR3: CASSLTGWSYNEQFF. As DNA, the CDR3 is TGCGCCAGCAGCTTGACAGGGTGGTCCTACAATGAGCAGTTCTTC. The chain is built from TRBV4-1 and TRBJ2-1; TRBD1 aligns across 7 bases. CDR3 length: 15 amino acids. The junction had 5 bases not matched to a gene; V was cut back by 5 bases and J by 1 base. Germline V gene lookup returns CDR1 MGHRA and CDR2 YSYEKL.

This chain uses TRBV5-6 with TRBJ2-5; 9 bases line up with TRBD2. V lost 3 bases, J lost 4 bases, and 7 bases stayed unmatched. The CDR3 has 15 amino acids. Germline values: CDR1 SGHDT, CDR2 YYEEEE. The CDR3 DNA reads as TGTGCCAGCAGCTATGGGTCTAGCGGGATAGAGACCCAGTACTTC. Protein sequence: CASSYGSSGIETQYF.

This clone appeared a single time. The chain carries TRBV6-4 and TRBJ2-7, with D unclear. The V and J ends lost 0 bases and 1 base respectively, with 16 bases between them. Germline V CDR1 and CDR2: MRHNA, SNTAGT. This CDR3 region has 17 residues. The CDR3 protein is CASSDSSDSFRSYEQYF. CDR3 DNA: TGTGCCAGCAGTGACTCGAGTGATAGCTTTCGTTCCTACGAGCAGTACTTC.

The CDR3 DNA reads as TGTGCCAGCAGACCGTCGGTAGCGGGAACTGAGCAGTTCTTC. It encodes CASRPSVAGTEQFF. The chain recombines TRBV28 with TRBJ2-1, with 8 bases lining up with TRBD2. Unmatched junction bases numbered 10, after V lost 6 bases and J lost 9 bases. The CDR3 sequence is 14 residues long. Germline V gene data show CDR1 as MDHEN and CDR2 as SYDVKM. Based on the CDR3 plus reference TRBV28 and TRBJ2-1, the full variable domain is DVKVTQSSRYLVKRTGEKVFLECVQDMDHENMFWYRQDPGLGLRLIYFSYDVKMKEKGDIPEGYSVSREKKERFSLILESASTNQTSMYLCASRPSVAGTEQFFGPGTRLTVL.

The chain combines TRBV27 with TRBJ1-5; 7 positions match TRBD1. Germline values: CDR1 MNHEY, CDR2 SMNVEV (reference sequence). V was pared by 1 base and J by 3 bases, with 12 bases of the junction left unmatched. The CDR3 runs to 18 residues. In nucleotides, the CDR3 is TGTGCCAGCAGTTTATTTGTCGGGGTGGGACAGCTCAATCAGCCCCAGCATTTT. Translated, it gives CASSLFVGVGQLNQPQHF.

J is TRBJ2-7 and V is TRBV4-1; TRBD2 matches 8 bases. J gave up 4 bases and V 4 bases, and 9 bases lay outside the gene matches. CDR3 size: 15 residues. Germline CDR1 and CDR2: MGHRA and YSYEKL. For the CDR3, the DNA is TGCGCCAGCAGCCCCGCTGGCGGGAGGACTTACGAGCAGTACTTC. Translation: CASSPAGGRTYEQYF.

This clone was observed a few times. The V and J genes are TRBV6-1 and TRBJ1-5; the match to TRBD1 covers 8 bases. CDR1 is MNHNS, CDR2 SASEGT, per germline. J gave up 6 bases and V 0 bases, and 7 bases lay outside the gene matches. The CDR3 is 16 residues long. CDR3 nucleotides: TGTGCCAGCAGTGAAGCGCTGGACAGGGTAGGTCAGCCCCAGCATTTT. Protein sequence: CASSEALDRVGQPQHF.

V usage is TRBV5-1 and J usage is TRBJ2-1; 8 positions agree with TRBD2. CDR3 length: 15 amino acids. With V trimmed by 4 bases and J by 10 bases, 13 bases remained unmatched. CDR1 is SGHRS, CDR2 YFSETQ, per germline. CDR3 region: CASSTGLVGGSEQFF. The CDR3 DNA follows: TGCGCCAGCAGCACGGGACTAGTAGGGGGTAGCGAGCAGTTCTTC.

The chain recombines TRBV18 with TRBJ2-1; 14 bases align to TRBD2. This CDR3 has 16 amino acids. The V gene end was trimmed by 5 bases and the J gene end by 9 bases; junction bases not matched to a gene: 9. The germline V gene encodes CDR1 KGHSH and CDR2 LQKENI. Written as DNA, the CDR3 is TGTGCCAGCTCATCTCCGGGACTAGCGGGAGTGGGTGAGCAGTTCTTC. Protein: CASSSPGLAGVGEQFF. Filled out from reference TRBV18 and TRBJ2-1, the complete variable domain reads NAGVMQNPRHLVRRRGQEARLRCSPMKGHSHVYWYRQLPEEGLKFMVYLQKENIIDESGMPKERFSAEFPKEGPSILRIQQVVRGDSAAYFCASSSPGLAGVGEQFFGPGTRLTVL.

This clone was observed a few times. This chain links TRBV18 with TRBJ1-1, with 9 bases that match TRBD1. The ends lost 2 bases at V and 6 bases at J; junction bases unmatched: 7. The CDR3 is made up of 15 amino acids. Germline CDR1 KGHSH, CDR2 LQKENI. The CDR3 DNA reads TGTGCCAGCTCACCAACACAGGGGGCGCGGGCTGAAGCTTTCTTT. Amino acid sequence: CASSPTQGARAEAFF.

The V call is TRBV11-2, the J call TRBJ1-1, with TRBD1 matching 7 bases. CDR3 size: 16 residues. Germline V gene lookup returns CDR1 SGHAT and CDR2 FQNNGV. The junction had 5 bases not matched to a gene; V was cut back by 1 base and J by 0 bases. The CDR3 bases are TGTGCCAGCAGCTTAGTCCCAGGGGGAGTGAACACTGAAGCTTTCTTT. The encoded protein is CASSLVPGGVNTEAFF. Variable domain in full (rest from reference TRBV11-2 and TRBJ1-1): EAGVAQSPRYKIIEKRQSVAFWCNPISGHATLYWYQQILGQGPKLLIQFQNNGVVDDSQLPKDRFSAERLKGVDSTLKIQPAKLEDSAVYLCASSLVPGGVNTEAFFGQGTRLTVV.

The table lists this clone with a few counts. This chain joins TRBV2 and TRBJ1-4; 9 bases fit TRBD1. The CDR3 consists of 11 residues. Germline CDR1 and CDR2: SNHLY and FYNNEI. V was pared by 7 bases and J by 15 bases, with 6 bases of the junction left unmatched. The CDR3 loop is CASTGTGTLFF. The CDR3 bases are TGTGCCAGCACCGGGACAGGGACTTTGTTTTTT. The full variable domain, completed using reference TRBV2 and TRBJ1-4, is EPEVTQTPSHQVTQMGQEVILRCVPISNHLYFYWYRQILGQKVEFLVSFYNNEISEKSEIFDDQFSVERPDGSNFTLKIRSTKLEDSAMYFCASTGTGTLFFGSGTQLSVL.

This chain connects TRBV2 to TRBJ1-5, with D possibly TRBD1 on 5 matching bases. V lost 2 bases, J lost 3 bases, and 14 bases lay in between. The CDR3 is 16 residues long. Germline CDR1 is SNHLY and CDR2 is FYNNEI. The CDR3 nucleotides read TGTGCCAGCAGTGAATGGCCAGGGCCTTTCAATCAGCCCCAGCATTTT. Amino acids: CASSEWPGPFNQPQHF.

In its sample, this clone was seen a few times. J is TRBJ1-1 and V is TRBV19, with D perhaps TRBD1 (5 bases). V was cut by 5 bases and J by 1 base, with 11 bases left in between. This CDR3 has 14 amino acids. Germline assignment: CDR1 LNHDA and CDR2 SQIVND (reference sequence). The CDR3 DNA reads as TGTGCCAGTAGTCCATTCACAGGGAACACTGAAGCTTTCTTT. Translation gives CASSPFTGNTEAFF.

The chain has TRBV11-2 and TRBJ2-1; D might be TRBD2 (6 bases). CDR3 size: 15 residues. Trimming stripped 5 bases from V and 6 bases from J, with 17 bases between. Germline-derived CDR1 and CDR2 are SGHAT and FQNNGV. The CDR3 region has the DNA TGTGCCAGCAGCCACAACTTGGGACTTACCAATGAGCAGTTCTTC. Translating gives CASSHNLGLTNEQFF.

The genes are TRBV4-1 and TRBJ1-6; 9 bases agree with TRBD1. The J segment lost 14 bases and the V segment lost 0 bases, leaving 11 bases of the junction unmatched. CDR1 is MGHRA and CDR2 is YSYEKL in the germline V gene. The CDR3 runs to 16 residues. For the CDR3, the DNA is TGCGCCAGCAGCCAAGATTCGGGACAGGGTAGGTTTACCCTCCACTTT. Its translation: CASSQDSGQGRFTLHF.